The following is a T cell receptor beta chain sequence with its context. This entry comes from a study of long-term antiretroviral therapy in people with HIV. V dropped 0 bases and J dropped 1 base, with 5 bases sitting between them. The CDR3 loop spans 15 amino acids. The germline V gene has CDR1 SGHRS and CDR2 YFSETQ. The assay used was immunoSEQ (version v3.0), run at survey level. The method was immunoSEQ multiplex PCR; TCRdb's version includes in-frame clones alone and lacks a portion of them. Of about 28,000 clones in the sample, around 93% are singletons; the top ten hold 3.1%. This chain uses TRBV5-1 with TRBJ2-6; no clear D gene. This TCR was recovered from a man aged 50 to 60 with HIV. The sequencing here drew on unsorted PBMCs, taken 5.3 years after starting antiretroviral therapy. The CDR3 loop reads CASSLDGSGANVLTF. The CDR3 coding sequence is TGCGCCAGCAGCTTGGACGGATCTGGGGCCAACGTCCTGACTTTC.